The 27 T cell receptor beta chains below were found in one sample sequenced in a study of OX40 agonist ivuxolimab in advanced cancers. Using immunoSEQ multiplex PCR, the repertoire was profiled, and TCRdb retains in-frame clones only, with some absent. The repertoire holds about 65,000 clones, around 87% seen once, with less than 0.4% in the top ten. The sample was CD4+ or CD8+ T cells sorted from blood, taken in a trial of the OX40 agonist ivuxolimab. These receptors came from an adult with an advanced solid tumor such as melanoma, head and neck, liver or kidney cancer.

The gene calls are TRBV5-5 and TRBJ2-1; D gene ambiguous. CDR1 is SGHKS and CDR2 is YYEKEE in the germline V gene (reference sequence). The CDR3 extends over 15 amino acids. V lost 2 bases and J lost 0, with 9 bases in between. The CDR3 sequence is CASSFRLSSYNEQFF. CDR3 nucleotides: TGTGCCAGCAGCTTTCGGCTGAGCTCCTACAATGAGCAGTTCTTC.

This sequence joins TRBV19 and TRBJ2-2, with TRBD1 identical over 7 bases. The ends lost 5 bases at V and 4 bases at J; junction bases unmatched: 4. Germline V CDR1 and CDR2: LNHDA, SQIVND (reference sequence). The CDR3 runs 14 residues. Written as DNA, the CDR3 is TGTGCCAGTAGTCAAGGGGGCTTCACCGGGGAGCTGTTTTTT. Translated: CASSQGGFTGELFF.

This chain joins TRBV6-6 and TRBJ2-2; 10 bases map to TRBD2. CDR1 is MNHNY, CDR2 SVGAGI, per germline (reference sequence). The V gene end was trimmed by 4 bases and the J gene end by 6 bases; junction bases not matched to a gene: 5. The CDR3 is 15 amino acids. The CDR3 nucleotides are TGTGCCAGCAGTTTGAGCGGGGGGGCCTCCGGGGAGCTGTTTTTT. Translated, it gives CASSLSGGASGELFF.

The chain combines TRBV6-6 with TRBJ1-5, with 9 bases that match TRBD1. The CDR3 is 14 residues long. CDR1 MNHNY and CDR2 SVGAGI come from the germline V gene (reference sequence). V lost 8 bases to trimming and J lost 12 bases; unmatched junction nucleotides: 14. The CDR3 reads CASVPGTGYFRQHF. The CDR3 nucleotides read TGTGCCAGCGTTCCCGGGACAGGGTACTTTCGCCAGCATTTT.

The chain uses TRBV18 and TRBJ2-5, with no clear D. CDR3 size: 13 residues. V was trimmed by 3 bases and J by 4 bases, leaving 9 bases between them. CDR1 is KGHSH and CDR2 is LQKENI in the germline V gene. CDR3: CASSPPVLETQYF. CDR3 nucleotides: TGTGCCAGCTCACCCCCCGTTTTAGAGACCCAGTACTTC.

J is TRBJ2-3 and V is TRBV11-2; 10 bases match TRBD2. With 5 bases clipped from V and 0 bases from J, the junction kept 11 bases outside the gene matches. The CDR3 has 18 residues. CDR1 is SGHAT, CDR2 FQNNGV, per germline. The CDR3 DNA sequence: TGTGCCAGCAGCCGCTCTAGCGGGGGCTCCACTAGCACAGATACGCAGTATTTT. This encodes CASSRSSGGSTSTDTQYF.

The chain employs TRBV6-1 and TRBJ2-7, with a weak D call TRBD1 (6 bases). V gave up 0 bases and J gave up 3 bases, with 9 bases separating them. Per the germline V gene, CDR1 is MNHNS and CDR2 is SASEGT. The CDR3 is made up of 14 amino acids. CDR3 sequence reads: CASSEAAQGYEQYF. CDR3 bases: TGTGCCAGCAGTGAAGCGGCACAGGGCTACGAGCAGTACTTC.

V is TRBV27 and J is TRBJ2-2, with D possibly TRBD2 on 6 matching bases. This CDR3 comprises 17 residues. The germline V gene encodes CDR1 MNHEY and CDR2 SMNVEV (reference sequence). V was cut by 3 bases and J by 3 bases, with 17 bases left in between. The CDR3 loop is CASSFPGDAGYTGELFF. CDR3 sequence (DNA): TGTGCCAGCAGTTTCCCCGGTGATGCGGGGTACACCGGGGAGCTGTTTTTT.

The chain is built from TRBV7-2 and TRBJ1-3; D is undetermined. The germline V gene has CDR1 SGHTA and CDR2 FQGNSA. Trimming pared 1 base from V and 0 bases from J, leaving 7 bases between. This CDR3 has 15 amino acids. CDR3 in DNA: TGTGCCAGCAGCTTAGACACGAGCTCTGGAAACACCATATATTTT. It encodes CASSLDTSSGNTIYF.

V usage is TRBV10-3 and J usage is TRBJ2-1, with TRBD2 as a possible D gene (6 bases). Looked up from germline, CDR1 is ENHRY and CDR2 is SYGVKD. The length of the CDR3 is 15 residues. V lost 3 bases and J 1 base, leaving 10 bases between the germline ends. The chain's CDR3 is CAISDREASYNEQFF. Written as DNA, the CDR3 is TGTGCCATCAGTGACAGGGAGGCATCCTACAATGAGCAGTTCTTC.

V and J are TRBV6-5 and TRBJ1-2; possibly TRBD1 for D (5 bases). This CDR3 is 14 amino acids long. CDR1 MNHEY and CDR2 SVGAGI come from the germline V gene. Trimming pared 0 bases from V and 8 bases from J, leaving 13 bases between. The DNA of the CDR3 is TGTGCCAGCAGTTACTCTGCGCAGGGATACGGCTACACCTTC. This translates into CASSYSAQGYGYTF.

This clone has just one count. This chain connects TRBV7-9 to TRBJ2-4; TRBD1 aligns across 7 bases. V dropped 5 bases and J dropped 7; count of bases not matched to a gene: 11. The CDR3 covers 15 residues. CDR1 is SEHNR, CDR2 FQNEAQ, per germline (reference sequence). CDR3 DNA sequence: TGTGCCAGCAGCCCGGTCGACAGGGCCCTCAACATTCAGTACTTC. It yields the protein CASSPVDRALNIQYF. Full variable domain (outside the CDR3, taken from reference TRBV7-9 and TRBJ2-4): DTGVSQNPRHKITKRGQNVTFRCDPISEHNRLYWYRQTLGQGPEFLTYFQNEAQLEKSRLLSDRFSAERPKGSFSTLEIQRTEQGDSAMYLCASSPVDRALNIQYFGAGTRLSVL.

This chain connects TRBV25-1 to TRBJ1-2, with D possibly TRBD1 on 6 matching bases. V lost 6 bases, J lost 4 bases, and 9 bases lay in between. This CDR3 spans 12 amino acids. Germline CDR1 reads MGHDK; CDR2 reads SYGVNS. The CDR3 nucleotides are TGTGCCAGCAGGGGGGGGCCCTATGGCTACACCTTC. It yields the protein CASRGGPYGYTF.

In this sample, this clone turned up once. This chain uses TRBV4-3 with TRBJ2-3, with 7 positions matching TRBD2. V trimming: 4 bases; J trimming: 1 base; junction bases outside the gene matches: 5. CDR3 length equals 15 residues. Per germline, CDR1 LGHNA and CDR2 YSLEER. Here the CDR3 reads CASSPRGVGTDTQYF. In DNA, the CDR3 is TGCGCCAGCAGCCCCCGGGGGGTCGGCACAGATACGCAGTATTTT.

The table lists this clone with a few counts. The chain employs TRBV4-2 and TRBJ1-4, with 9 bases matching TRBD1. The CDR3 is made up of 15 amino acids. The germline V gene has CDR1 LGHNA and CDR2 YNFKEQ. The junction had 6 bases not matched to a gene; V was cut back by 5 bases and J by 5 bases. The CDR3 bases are TGTGCCAGCAGCTTCACGACAGGGGGAAATGAAAAACTGTTTTTT. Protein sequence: CASSFTTGGNEKLFF.

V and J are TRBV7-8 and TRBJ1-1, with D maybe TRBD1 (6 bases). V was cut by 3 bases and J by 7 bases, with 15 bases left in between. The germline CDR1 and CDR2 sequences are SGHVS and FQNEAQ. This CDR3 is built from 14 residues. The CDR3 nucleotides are TGTGCCAGCAGCTTGGGGGACACCTTGGGTGAAGCTTTCTTT. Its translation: CASSLGDTLGEAFF.

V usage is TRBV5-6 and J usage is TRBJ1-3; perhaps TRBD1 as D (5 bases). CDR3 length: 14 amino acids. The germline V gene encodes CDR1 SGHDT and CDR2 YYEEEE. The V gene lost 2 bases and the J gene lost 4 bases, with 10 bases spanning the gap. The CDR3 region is CASSFRVAGNTIYF. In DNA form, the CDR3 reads TGTGCCAGCAGCTTCAGGGTGGCAGGAAACACCATATATTTT.

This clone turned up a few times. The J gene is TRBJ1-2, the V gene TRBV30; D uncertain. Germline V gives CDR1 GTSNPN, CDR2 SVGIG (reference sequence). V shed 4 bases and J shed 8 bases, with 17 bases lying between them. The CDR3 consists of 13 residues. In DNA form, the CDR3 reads TGTGCCTGGATTAGAGATTCCCTTGGCGGCTACACCTTC. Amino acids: CAWIRDSLGGYTF.

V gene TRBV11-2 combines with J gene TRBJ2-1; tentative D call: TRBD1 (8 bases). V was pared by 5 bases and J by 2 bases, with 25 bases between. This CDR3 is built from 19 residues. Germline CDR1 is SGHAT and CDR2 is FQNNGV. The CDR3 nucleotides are TGTGCCAGCAGCCCCGGGGGGTCAGGGGGCATGGTCACCTACAATGAGCAGTTCTTC. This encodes CASSPGGSGGMVTYNEQFF.

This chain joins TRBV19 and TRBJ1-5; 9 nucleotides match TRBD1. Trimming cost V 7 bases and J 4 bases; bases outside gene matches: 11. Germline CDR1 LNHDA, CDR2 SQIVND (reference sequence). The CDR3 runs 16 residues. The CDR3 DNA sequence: TGTGCCAGTAATACAGGGGGCGGTGATGGTAATCAGCCCCAGCATTTT. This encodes CASNTGGGDGNQPQHF.

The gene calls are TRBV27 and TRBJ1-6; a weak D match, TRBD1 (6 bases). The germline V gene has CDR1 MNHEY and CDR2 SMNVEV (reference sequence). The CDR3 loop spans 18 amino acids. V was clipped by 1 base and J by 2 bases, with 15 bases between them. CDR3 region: CASSLYSRGGTYNSPLHF. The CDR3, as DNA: TGTGCCAGCAGTTTATACTCGCGAGGGGGGACCTATAATTCACCCCTCCACTTT.

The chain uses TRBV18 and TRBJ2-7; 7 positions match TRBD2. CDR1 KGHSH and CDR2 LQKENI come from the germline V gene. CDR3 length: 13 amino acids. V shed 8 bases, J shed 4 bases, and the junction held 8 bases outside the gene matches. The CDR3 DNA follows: TGTGCCAGCGTGGCAGCGGGGTCTTACGAGCAGTACTTC. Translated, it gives CASVAAGSYEQYF. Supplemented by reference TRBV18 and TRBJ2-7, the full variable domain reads NAGVMQNPRHLVRRRGQEARLRCSPMKGHSHVYWYRQLPEEGLKFMVYLQKENIIDESGMPKERFSAEFPKEGPSILRIQQVVRGDSAAYFCASVAAGSYEQYFGPGTRLTVT.

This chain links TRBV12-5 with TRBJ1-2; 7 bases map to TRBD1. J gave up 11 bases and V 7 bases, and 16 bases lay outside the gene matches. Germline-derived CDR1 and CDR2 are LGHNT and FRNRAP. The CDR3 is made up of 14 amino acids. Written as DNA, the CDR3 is TGTGCTAGTGAAGGGGGCGGGGCCCTTCGGGGTTACACCTTC. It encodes CASEGGGALRGYTF.

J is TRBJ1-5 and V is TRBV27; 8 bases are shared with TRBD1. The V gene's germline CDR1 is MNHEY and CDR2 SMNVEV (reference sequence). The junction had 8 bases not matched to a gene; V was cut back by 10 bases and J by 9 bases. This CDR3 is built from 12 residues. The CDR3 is CAIGQGQLPQHF. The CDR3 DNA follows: TGTGCCATCGGACAGGGACAATTGCCCCAGCATTTT.

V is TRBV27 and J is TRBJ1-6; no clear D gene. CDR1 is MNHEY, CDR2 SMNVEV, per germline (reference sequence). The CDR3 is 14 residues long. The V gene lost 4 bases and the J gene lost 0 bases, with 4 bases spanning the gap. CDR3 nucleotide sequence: TGTGCCAGCAGTTCCCTCTCCTATAATTCACCCCTCCACTTT. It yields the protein CASSSLSYNSPLHF.

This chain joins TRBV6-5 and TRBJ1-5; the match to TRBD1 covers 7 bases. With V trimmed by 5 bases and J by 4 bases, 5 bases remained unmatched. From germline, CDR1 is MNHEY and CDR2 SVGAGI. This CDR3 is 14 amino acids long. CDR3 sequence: CASSGDRANQPQHF. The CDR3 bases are TGTGCCAGCAGTGGGGACAGAGCAAATCAGCCCCAGCATTTT.

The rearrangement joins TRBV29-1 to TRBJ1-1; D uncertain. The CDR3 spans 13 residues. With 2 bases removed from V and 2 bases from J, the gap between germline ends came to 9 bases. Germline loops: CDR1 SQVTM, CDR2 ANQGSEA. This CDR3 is CSVETQRNTEAFF. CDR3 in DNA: TGCAGCGTTGAAACACAGCGAAACACTGAAGCTTTCTTT.